This T cell receptor beta chain is drawn from a study of graft-versus-host responses after intestinal transplantation. Study-level points and caveats: Circulating GvH clones peaking coincided with falling HvG clones soon after transplant.

This clone was counted only a few times. Germline V gives CDR1 MNHEY, CDR2 SVGAGI. V was shortened by 5 bases and J by 2 bases, with 12 bases between the two germline ends. This CDR3 region has 14 residues. Profiling relied on immunoSEQ multiplex PCR, and the TCRdb table lists in-frame clones only, not all of them. This sample carries some 19,000 clones, roughly a third of them seen once, and the ten largest clones take 1.5% to 2.5%. V and J are TRBV6-5 and TRBJ1-2, with a weak D call TRBD1 (6 bases). Sample: alloreactive CD4+ T cells from a mixed lymphocyte reaction culture, taken before transplantation. Subset defined: CFSE-low proliferating T cells sorted from roughly six-day pre-transplant mixed lymphocyte reaction (GvH or HvG direction). This receptor was taken from a human patient who was an organ donor for intestinal transplantation. The CDR3 spells CASSPIQGNYGYTF. In DNA form, the CDR3 reads TGTGCCAGCAGTCCTATCCAGGGGAACTATGGCTACACCTTC.